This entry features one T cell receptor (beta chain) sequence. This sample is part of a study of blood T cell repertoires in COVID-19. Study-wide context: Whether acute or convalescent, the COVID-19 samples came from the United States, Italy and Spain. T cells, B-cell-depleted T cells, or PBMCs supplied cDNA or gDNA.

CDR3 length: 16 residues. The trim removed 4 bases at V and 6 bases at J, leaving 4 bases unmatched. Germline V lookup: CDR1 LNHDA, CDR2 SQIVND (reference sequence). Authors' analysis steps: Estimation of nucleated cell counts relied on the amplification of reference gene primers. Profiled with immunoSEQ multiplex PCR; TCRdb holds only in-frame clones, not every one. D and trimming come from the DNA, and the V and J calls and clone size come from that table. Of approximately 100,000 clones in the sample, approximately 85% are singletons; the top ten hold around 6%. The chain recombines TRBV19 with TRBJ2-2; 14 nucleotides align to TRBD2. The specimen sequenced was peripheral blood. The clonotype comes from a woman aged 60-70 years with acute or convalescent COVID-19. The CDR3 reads CASSTGLAGVAGELFF. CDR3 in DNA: TGTGCCAGTAGTACGGGACTAGCGGGAGTGGCCGGGGAGCTGTTTTTT.